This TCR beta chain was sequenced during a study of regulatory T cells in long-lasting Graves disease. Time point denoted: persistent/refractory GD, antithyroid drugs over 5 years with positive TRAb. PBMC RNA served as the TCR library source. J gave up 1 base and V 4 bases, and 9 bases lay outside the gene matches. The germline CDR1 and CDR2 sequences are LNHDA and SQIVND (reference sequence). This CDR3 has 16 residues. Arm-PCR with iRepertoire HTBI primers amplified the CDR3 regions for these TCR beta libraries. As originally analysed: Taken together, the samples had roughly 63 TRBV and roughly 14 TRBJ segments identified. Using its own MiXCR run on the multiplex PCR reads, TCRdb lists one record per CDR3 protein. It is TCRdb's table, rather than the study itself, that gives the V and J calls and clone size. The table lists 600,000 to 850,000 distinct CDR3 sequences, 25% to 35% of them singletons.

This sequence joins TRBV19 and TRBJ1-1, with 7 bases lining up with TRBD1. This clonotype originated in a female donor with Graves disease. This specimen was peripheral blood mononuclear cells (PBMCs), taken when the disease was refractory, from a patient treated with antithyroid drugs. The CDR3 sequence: CASSTAPGGWNTEAFF. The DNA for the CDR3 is TGTGCCAGTAGTACGGCGCCAGGGGGTTGGAACACTGAAGCTTTCTTT. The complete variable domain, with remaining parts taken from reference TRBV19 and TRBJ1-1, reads DGGITQSPKYLFRKEGQNVTLSCEQNLNHDAMYWYRQDPGQGLRLIYYSQIVNDFQKGDIAEGYSVSREKKESFPLTVTSAQKNPTAFYLCASSTAPGGWNTEAFFGQGTRLTVV.